In its sample, the clone carrying this T cell receptor (beta chain) was seen many times. Its antigen is unknown. These data come from a study of T cell repertoires in cytomegalovirus infection. Study-level information: From public TCR beta signatures came an indication of both CMV infection and matching HLA type. General study points: Cumulative public TCR beta family frequency identified carriers of CMV plus the relevant HLA. In two of eight donors, the top clonotype was HLA-C-restricted CMV-specific.

CDR1 and CDR2 (germline): SGHTA, FQGNSA. V gave up 4 bases and J gave up 4 bases; unmatched junction bases: 2. This CDR3 region has 14 residues. TCRdb re-analysed the reads in MiXCR, keeping a single row per CDR3 protein. Among around 740,000 distinct CDR3 sequences, about a third were seen once, and the ten largest hold 2.5% to 3.5%. This chain joins TRBV7-2 and TRBJ2-7; 12 positions match TRBD2. The sequence derives from a human donor in good health (CMV status not recorded). Some clones in this sample may be carry-over from other donors' samples. The source material was PBMCs. CDR3 in DNA: TGTGCCAGCAGCTCGACTAGCGGGAGTTACGAGCAGTACTTC. Translation gives CASSSTSGSYEQYF.